The clone carrying this T cell receptor beta chain was seen repeatedly, ten times or more. Its specificity is not known. The entry originates in a study of T-cell reconstitution after alpha-beta-depleted transplantation in children. Study-level results: Where alpha-beta T cells came from about two months after transplant was reportedly several hundred expanded graft clones. Once a year had passed after transplant, T-cell counts and diversity came mostly from newly produced T cells. Recipient T cells and thymic progenitors that survived were the source of the high TCRbeta diversity seen at day 60 in some patients.

Between the trimmed V and J ends, which lost 3 bases and 6 bases, there was a span of 15 bases. Germline V gives CDR1 DFQATT, CDR2 SNEGSKA (reference sequence). CDR3 size: 14 residues. Unique molecular identifiers tagged the TCRbeta library. TCRdb recomputed calls from the PCR reads with MiXCR, one row per CDR3 protein. The data show 85,000 to 120,000 distinct CDR3 sequences, with under 7% seen just once and 5.5% to 7% held by the top ten. The chain has TRBV20-1 and TRBJ1-5; a weak D match, TRBD1 (5 bases). The clonotype originates from a female patient aged 2 to 10 who had a stem cell transplant for Fanconi anemia, so the T cells may come from the graft donor. The sequencing used PBMCs, mostly from graft donor cells, collected 60 days after TCRalphabeta/CD19-depleted stem cell transplant. CDR3 DNA sequence: TGCAGTGCTAGTAGCAAGGGGCTCGGTCAGCCCCAGCATTTT. It encodes CSASSKGLGQPQHF.